These 20 T cell receptor beta chains came from one sample sequenced in a study of T cells in Graves' hyperthyroidism and ophthalmopathy. Amplification of TCR beta CDR3 regions used RNA as the template. Primed by the HTBI set, a first-round RT-PCR was run on the TCR CDR3. MiXCR, applied by TCRdb to the multiplex PCR reads, yields one record per CDR3 protein. The data hold 600,000 or so distinct CDR3 sequences, with 15% to 20% observed a single time. Material: blood. Source of these receptors: a woman in her twenties or thirties with Graves' hyperthyroidism.

The sample holds many counts of this clonotype. J is TRBJ2-1 and V is TRBV2; possibly TRBD1 or TRBD2 for D (6 bases each). Per the germline V gene, CDR1 is SNHLY and CDR2 is FYNNEI. The CDR3 runs to 15 residues. V lost 5 bases and J lost 7, with 18 bases in between. The CDR3 DNA follows: TGTGCCAGCAGTCCCCGTAGAGGGGGAGGAAATGAGCAGTTCTTC. Protein sequence: CASSPRRGGGNEQFF. Full variable domain (outside the CDR3, taken from reference TRBV2 and TRBJ2-1): EPEVTQTPSHQVTQMGQEVILRCVPISNHLYFYWYRQILGQKVEFLVSFYNNEISEKSEIFDDQFSVERPDGSNFTLKIRSTKLEDSAMYFCASSPRRGGGNEQFFGPGTRLTVL.

In this sample, this clonotype turned up a few times. The chain combines TRBV7-9 with TRBJ2-1; TRBD1 is a possible D gene (5 bases). Trimming stripped 5 bases from V and 4 bases from J, with 15 bases between. The CDR3 length is 15 residues. Germline-derived CDR1 and CDR2 are SEHNR and FQNEAQ (reference sequence). The CDR3 here is CASSKTGMRYNEQFF. The CDR3 nucleotides are TGTGCCAGCAGCAAAACAGGTATGCGGTACAATGAGCAGTTCTTC.

About this clonotype itself: Germline is not matched at one junction end, which may reflect a read error. The rearrangement links TRBV2 to TRBJ2-2; 11 bases are shared with TRBD2. Germline loops: CDR1 SNHLY, CDR2 FYNNEI. There are 16 residues in the CDR3. Here the CDR3 reads CTSRGLADGSTGELFF. The CDR3 DNA follows: TGTACCAGCAGGGGACTAGCGGACGGAAGCACCGGGGAGCTGTTTTTT.

V and J are TRBV30 and TRBJ2-1; 8 bases fit TRBD2. The germline V gene has CDR1 GTSNPN and CDR2 SVGIG (reference sequence). This CDR3 is built from 15 residues. With V trimmed by 5 bases and J by 9 bases, 15 bases remained unmatched. CDR3 residues: CAWGSGSPSDTEQFF. Written as DNA, the CDR3 is TGTGCCTGGGGGAGCGGGAGCCCCTCCGACACTGAGCAGTTCTTC.

In its sample, this clonotype was seen a few times. J is TRBJ2-3 and V is TRBV5-5, with 7 bases aligning to TRBD2. Germline CDR1 and CDR2: SGHKS and YYEKEE (reference sequence). The junction had 6 bases not matched to a gene; V was cut back by 7 bases and J by 4 bases. The CDR3 sequence is 13 residues long. The CDR3 bases are TGTGCCAGCTCGGGAGGAGTCCCAGATACGCAGTATTTT. Translation: CASSGGVPDTQYF.

This clonotype has ten or more counts. The rearrangement joins TRBV7-3 to TRBJ2-3; 9 nucleotides line up with TRBD2. V was clipped by 4 bases and J by 0 bases; unmatched bases: 5. CDR1 SGHTA and CDR2 FQGTGA come from the germline V gene. The CDR3 contains 16 residues. The CDR3, as DNA: TGTGCCAGCAGCTCAAGGACTAGCGAGAGCACAGATACGCAGTATTTT. Amino acids: CASSSRTSESTDTQYF.

This clonotype has ten or more counts. The rearrangement uses TRBV11-2 and TRBJ2-1; D is possibly TRBD2 (6 bases). Between the trimmed V and J ends, which lost 8 bases and 5 bases, there was a span of 13 bases. The germline V gene has CDR1 SGHAT and CDR2 FQNNGV. This CDR3 region has 13 residues. CDR3 loop: CASGVSGDNEQFF. The DNA for the CDR3 is TGTGCCAGCGGCGTCTCGGGAGACAATGAGCAGTTCTTC.

J is TRBJ2-1 and V is TRBV6-4, with unresolved D. V shed 2 bases and J shed 5 bases, with 7 bases lying between them. This CDR3 has 13 residues. Germline CDR1 reads MRHNA; CDR2 reads SNTAGT. The CDR3 region is CASSDEAHNEQFF. CDR3 nucleotides: TGTGCCAGCAGTGACGAGGCTCACAATGAGCAGTTCTTC.

At least ten counts were recorded for this clonotype. The rearrangement links TRBV2 to TRBJ2-7; the D call may be TRBD1 or TRBD2 (5 bases each). The CDR3 has 16 residues. Germline loops: CDR1 SNHLY, CDR2 FYNNEI. V was trimmed by 8 bases and J by 2 bases, leaving 22 bases between them. The CDR3 sequence is CASLDSGTPGPYEQYF. Here the CDR3 DNA reads TGTGCCAGCTTGGATTCCGGGACCCCAGGACCCTACGAGCAGTACTTC.

This clonotype was counted ten times or more. V is TRBV27 and J is TRBJ2-2, with a possible D match to TRBD1 (5 bases). Per germline, CDR1 MNHEY and CDR2 SMNVEV (reference sequence). With 5 bases removed from V and 4 bases from J, the gap between germline ends came to 11 bases. The CDR3 sequence is 14 residues long. CDR3 sequence: CASSRQPGTGELFF. CDR3 nucleotides: TGTGCCAGCAGTCGACAGCCGGGCACCGGGGAGCTGTTTTTT.

This clonotype was detected many times. The CDR3 nucleotides are TGTGCCTGGAGTAGTAGCGGGAGATCTGAGACCCAGTACTTC. Its protein product is CAWSSSGRSETQYF. The chain employs TRBV30 and TRBJ2-5; TRBD2 matches 9 bases. The CDR3 totals 14 residues. With 2 bases clipped from V and 5 bases from J, the junction kept 6 bases outside the gene matches. Per germline, CDR1 GTSNPN and CDR2 SVGIG (reference sequence).

At least ten counts were recorded for this clonotype. CDR3 in DNA: TGTGCCAGCAGTGGACTAGCGGGAAGCGCCAATGAGCAGTTCTTC. Translated: CASSGLAGSANEQFF. V gene TRBV2 combines with J gene TRBJ2-1; the match to TRBD2 covers 11 bases. The germline V gene has CDR1 SNHLY and CDR2 FYNNEI. V dropped 4 bases and J dropped 6; count of bases not matched to a gene: 5. The CDR3 length is 15 residues.

This clonotype was seen many times. This chain links TRBV18 with TRBJ1-4, with D possibly TRBD1 on 5 matching bases. The CDR3 spans 15 residues. V lost 6 bases, J lost 0 bases, and 11 bases lay in between. Germline-derived CDR1 and CDR2 are KGHSH and LQKENI. Here the CDR3 reads CASSPTASTNEKLFF. The CDR3 region has the DNA TGTGCCAGCTCTCCGACAGCCTCAACTAATGAAAAACTGTTTTTT.

This clonotype was observed at least ten times. V and J are TRBV24-1 and TRBJ1-5, with D uncertain. V lost 3 bases, J lost 1 base, and 9 bases lay in between. This CDR3 comprises 15 residues. Germline V gene data show CDR1 as KGHDR and CDR2 as SFDVKD. The CDR3 DNA follows: TGTGCCACCAGTGATAGAGGGAGCAGCAATCAGCCCCAGCATTTT. This codes for CATSDRGSSNQPQHF.

In this sample, this clonotype turned up many times. V is TRBV7-2 and J is TRBJ2-1; D is uncertain. Trimming left V 7 bases short and J 6 bases short, with 13 bases between. Germline V CDR1 and CDR2: SGHTA, FQGNSA. The CDR3 length is 13 residues. The CDR3 DNA reads as TGTGCCAGCACCGAGACTGACCTCAATGAGCAGTTCTTC. Amino acid sequence: CASTETDLNEQFF.

In its sample, this clonotype was seen many times. V is TRBV20-1 and J is TRBJ2-7, with TRBD1 matching over 10 bases. Trimming took 1 base from V and 3 from J; bases not matched to a gene: 6. Germline V CDR1 and CDR2: DFQATT, SNEGSKA (reference sequence). This CDR3 comprises 15 residues. In DNA, the CDR3 is TGCAGTGCTAGAGGGCGGACAGGGGGGATCTACGAGCAGTACTTC. Translating gives CSARGRTGGIYEQYF.

At least ten counts were recorded for this clonotype. The V gene is TRBV2, the J gene TRBJ2-1; D unresolved. Germline-derived CDR1 and CDR2 are SNHLY and FYNNEI. V lost 6 bases and J 0 bases, leaving 12 bases between the germline ends. The CDR3 covers 15 residues. As DNA, the CDR3 is TGTGCCAGCAGCGGTATAGCTGGCTCCTACAATGAGCAGTTCTTC. Translating it yields CASSGIAGSYNEQFF.

This clonotype appeared many times. The CDR3 DNA follows: TGTGCCAGCAGCTCAGTCAGGACAGGCTACGAGCAGTACTTC. Translation: CASSSVRTGYEQYF. J is TRBJ2-7 and V is TRBV12-3 or TRBV12-4, with 7 bases identical to TRBD1. The CDR3 has 14 residues. V dropped 6 bases and J dropped 3; count of bases not matched to a gene: 8.

This clonotype was detected many times. The genes are TRBV29-1 and TRBJ1-5; 8 nucleotides match TRBD1. The CDR3 runs 13 residues. CDR1 is SQVTM, CDR2 ANQGSEA, per germline. The V gene end was trimmed by 5 bases and the J gene end by 2 bases; junction bases not matched to a gene: 2. This CDR3 is CSVQTGGNQPQHF. CDR3 coding DNA: TGCAGCGTTCAGACAGGGGGCAATCAGCCCCAGCATTTT.

This clonotype was counted a few times. The chain has TRBV5-6 and TRBJ2-2; D gene unclear. From germline, CDR1 is SGHDT and CDR2 YYEEEE. The CDR3 is 15 residues long. Trimming pared 5 bases from V and 1 base from J, leaving 12 bases between. In DNA, the CDR3 is TGTGCCAGCAGTTCTGCTTACAGGAACACCGGGGAGCTGTTTTTT. It is translated as CASSSAYRNTGELFF.